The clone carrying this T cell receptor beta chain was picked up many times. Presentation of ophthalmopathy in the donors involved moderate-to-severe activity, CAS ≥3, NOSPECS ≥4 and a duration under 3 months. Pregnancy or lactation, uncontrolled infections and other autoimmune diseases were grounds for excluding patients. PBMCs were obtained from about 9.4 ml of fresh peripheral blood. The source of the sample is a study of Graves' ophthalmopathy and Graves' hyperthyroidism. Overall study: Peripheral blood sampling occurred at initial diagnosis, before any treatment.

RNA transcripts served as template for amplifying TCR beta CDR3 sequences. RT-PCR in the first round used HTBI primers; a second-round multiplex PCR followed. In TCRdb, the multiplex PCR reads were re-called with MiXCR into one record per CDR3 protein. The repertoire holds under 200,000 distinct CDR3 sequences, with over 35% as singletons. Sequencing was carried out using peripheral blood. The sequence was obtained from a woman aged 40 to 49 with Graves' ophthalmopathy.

CDR3 coding DNA: TGTGCCAGTAGTATAGCAGGGAATCAGCCCCAGCATTTT. Protein: CASSIAGNQPQHF. V gene TRBV19 combines with J gene TRBJ1-5; D might be TRBD1 (5 bases). Trimming stripped 1 base from V and 4 bases from J, with 5 bases between. Germline values: CDR1 LNHDA, CDR2 SQIVND (reference sequence). This CDR3 spans 13 amino acids. Together with reference TRBV19 and TRBJ1-5, the CDR3 gives the full variable domain: DGGITQSPKYLFRKEGQNVTLSCEQNLNHDAMYWYRQDPGQGLRLIYYSQIVNDFQKGDIAEGYSVSREKKESFPLTVTSAQKNPTAFYLCASSIAGNQPQHFGDGTRLSIL.